These 5 T cell receptor beta chains were sequenced from one sample in a study of metastatic and nonmetastatic thyroid tumors. Before thyroid surgery, none of the patients had received any treatment. TCRdb reprocessed the PCR reads via MiXCR. The table shows approximately 35,000 clones, with approximately 11% occurring only once. Sample: blood. These receptors were taken from a female donor with papillary thyroid cancer or a benign thyroid nodule (not recorded which). Some clones in this sample may be carry-over from other donors' samples.

There are many counts of this clone. The chain combines TRBV28 with TRBJ2-3; the match to TRBD2 covers 7 bases. The V gene's germline CDR1 is MDHEN and CDR2 SYDVKM. The CDR3 runs to 15 residues. Trimming took 2 bases from V and 13 from J; bases not matched to a gene: 15. In DNA form, the CDR3 reads TGTGCCAGCAGTTTAGGGGGAGGGACTGGGCGGTGGGAGTATTTT. Its translation is CASSLGGGTGRWEYF.

The CDR3 sequence: CASSESLGAEAFF. The CDR3 nucleotides are TGCGCCAGCAGTGAGTCATTGGGGGCTGAAGCTTTCTTT. This chain joins TRBV10-1 and TRBJ1-1; D might be TRBD1 (5 bases). V lost 0 bases, J lost 6 bases, and 8 bases lay in between. CDR1 is WNHNN and CDR2 is SYGVQD in the germline V gene (reference sequence). This CDR3 is 13 amino acids long.

This clone was seen many times. The rearrangement links TRBV2 to TRBJ2-3; TRBD2 agrees at 10 bases. The CDR3 runs 15 residues. Germline V CDR1 and CDR2: SNHLY, FYNNEI. Losses at the gene ends were 3 bases for V and 9 bases for J; bases not matched to a gene: 9. In DNA form, the CDR3 reads TGTGCCAGCAGTGAGTCTAGCGGGAGTGGACCCACGCAGTATTTT. This codes for CASSESSGSGPTQYF.

The table lists this clone with many counts. The DNA for the CDR3 is TGTGCCTGGAGTGCTGGCCGGGGGAATCAGCCCCAGCATTTT. It specifies CAWSAGRGNQPQHF. The chain has TRBV30 and TRBJ1-5; the D gene is possibly TRBD1 (5 bases). Germline loops: CDR1 GTSNPN, CDR2 SVGIG (reference sequence). V lost 1 base and J lost 4, with 11 bases in between. CDR3 length: 14 residues.

This clone was counted at least ten times. The rearrangement joins TRBV18 to TRBJ1-2, with TRBD1 matching over 10 bases. This CDR3 spans 15 amino acids. With 4 bases clipped from V and 6 bases from J, the junction kept 8 bases outside the gene matches. Per germline, CDR1 KGHSH and CDR2 LQKENI. The CDR3 sequence is CASSQTGGEADGYTF. Written as DNA, the CDR3 is TGTGCCAGCTCACAGACAGGGGGCGAAGCGGATGGCTACACCTTC.